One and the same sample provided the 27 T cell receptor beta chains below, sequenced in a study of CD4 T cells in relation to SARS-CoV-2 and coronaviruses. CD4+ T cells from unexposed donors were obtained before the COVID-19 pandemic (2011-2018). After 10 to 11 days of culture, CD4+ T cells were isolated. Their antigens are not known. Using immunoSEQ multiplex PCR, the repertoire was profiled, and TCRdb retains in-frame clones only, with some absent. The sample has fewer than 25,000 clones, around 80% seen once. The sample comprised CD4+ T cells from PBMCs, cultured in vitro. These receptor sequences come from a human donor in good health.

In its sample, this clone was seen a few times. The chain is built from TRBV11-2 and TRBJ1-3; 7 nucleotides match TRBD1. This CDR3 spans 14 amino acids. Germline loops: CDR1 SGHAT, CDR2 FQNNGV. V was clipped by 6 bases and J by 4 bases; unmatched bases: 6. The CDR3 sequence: CASRPTGRGNTIYF. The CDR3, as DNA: TGTGCCAGCAGACCGACAGGGAGGGGAAACACCATATATTTT.

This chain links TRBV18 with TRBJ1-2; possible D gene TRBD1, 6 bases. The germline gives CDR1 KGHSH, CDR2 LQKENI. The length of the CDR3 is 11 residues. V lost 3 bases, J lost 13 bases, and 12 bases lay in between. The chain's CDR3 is CASSPGQGSTF. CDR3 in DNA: TGTGCCAGCTCACCGGGGCAGGGGAGCACCTTC.

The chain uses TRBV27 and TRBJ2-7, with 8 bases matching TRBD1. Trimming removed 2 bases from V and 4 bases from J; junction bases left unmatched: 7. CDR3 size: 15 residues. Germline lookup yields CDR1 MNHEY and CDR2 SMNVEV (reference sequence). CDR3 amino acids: CASSLRTGWEYEQYF. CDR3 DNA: TGTGCCAGCAGTTTAAGGACAGGGTGGGAATACGAGCAGTACTTC.

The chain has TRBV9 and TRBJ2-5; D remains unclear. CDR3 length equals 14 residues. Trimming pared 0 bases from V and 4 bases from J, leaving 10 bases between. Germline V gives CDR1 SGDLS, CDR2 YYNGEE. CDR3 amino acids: CASSVEAYPETQYF. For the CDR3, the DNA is TGTGCCAGCAGCGTAGAGGCGTACCCAGAGACCCAGTACTTC.

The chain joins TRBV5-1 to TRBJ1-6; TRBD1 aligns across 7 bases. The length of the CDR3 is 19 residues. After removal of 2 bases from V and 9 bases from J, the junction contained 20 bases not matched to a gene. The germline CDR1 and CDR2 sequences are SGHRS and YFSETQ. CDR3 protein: CASSFDGHRGTSLTSPLHF. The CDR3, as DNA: TGCGCCAGCAGCTTTGATGGCCACAGGGGAACGAGTCTTACTTCACCCCTCCACTTT.

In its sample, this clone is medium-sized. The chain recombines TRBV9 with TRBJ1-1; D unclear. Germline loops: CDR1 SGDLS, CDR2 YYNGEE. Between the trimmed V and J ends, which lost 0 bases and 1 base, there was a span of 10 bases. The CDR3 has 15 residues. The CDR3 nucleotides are TGTGCCAGCAGCGTAGGCCCGGGAGGGAACACTGAAGCTTTCTTT. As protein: CASSVGPGGNTEAFF.

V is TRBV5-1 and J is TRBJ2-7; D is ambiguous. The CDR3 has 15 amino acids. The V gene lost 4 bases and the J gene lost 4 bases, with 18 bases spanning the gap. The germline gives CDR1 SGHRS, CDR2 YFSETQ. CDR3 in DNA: TGCGCCAGCAGCCCAGCAGGTGTCACGCGGTACGAGCAGTACTTC. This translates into CASSPAGVTRYEQYF.

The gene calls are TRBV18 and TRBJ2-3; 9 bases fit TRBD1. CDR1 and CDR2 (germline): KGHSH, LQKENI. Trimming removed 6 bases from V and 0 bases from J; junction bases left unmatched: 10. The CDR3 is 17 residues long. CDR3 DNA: TGTGCCAGCTCTCCGGCCCCTACAGGGGGCAGCACAGATACGCAGTATTTT. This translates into CASSPAPTGGSTDTQYF.

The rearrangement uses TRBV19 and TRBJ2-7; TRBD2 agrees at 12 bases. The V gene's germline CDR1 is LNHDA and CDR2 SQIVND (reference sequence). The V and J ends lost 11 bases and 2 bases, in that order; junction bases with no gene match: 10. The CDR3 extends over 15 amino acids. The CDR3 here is CASSGLAGNTYEQYF. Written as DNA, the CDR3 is TGTGCCTCCAGCGGACTAGCGGGAAACACCTACGAGCAGTACTTC.

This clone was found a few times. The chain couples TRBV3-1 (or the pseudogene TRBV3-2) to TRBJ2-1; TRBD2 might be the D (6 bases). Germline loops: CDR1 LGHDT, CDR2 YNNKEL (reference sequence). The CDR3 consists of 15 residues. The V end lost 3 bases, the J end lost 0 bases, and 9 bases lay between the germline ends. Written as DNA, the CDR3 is TGTGCCAGCAGCCAGGCGGGGAACTCCTACAATGAGCAGTTCTTC. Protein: CASSQAGNSYNEQFF.

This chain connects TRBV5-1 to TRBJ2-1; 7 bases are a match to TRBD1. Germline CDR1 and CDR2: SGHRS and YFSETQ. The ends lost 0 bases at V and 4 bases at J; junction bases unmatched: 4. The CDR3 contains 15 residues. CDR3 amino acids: CASSLVGDSYNEQFF. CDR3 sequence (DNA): TGCGCCAGCAGCTTGGTAGGGGACAGTTACAATGAGCAGTTCTTC.

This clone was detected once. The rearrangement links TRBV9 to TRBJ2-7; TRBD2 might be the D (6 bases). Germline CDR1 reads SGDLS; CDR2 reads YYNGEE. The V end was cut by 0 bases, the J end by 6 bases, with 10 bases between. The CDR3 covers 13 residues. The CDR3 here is CASSVDRGTEQYF. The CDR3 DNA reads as TGTGCCAGCAGCGTAGATCGGGGGACCGAGCAGTACTTC.

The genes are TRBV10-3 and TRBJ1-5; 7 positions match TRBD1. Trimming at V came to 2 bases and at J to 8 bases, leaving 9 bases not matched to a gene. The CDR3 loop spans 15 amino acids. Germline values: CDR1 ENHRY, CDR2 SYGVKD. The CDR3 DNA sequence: TGTGCCATCAGTGAGCGGACAGGAGGCGGCGAGCCCCAGCATTTT. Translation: CAISERTGGGEPQHF.

The CDR3 loop is CASSPGHLGSQPQHF. The CDR3 DNA reads TGTGCCAGCTCACCGGGACACCTCGGGTCTCAGCCCCAGCATTTT. This chain connects TRBV18 to TRBJ1-5; possibly TRBD1 for D (6 bases). Trimming stripped 3 bases from V and 6 bases from J, with 15 bases between. Germline CDR1 KGHSH, CDR2 LQKENI. The CDR3 totals 15 residues.

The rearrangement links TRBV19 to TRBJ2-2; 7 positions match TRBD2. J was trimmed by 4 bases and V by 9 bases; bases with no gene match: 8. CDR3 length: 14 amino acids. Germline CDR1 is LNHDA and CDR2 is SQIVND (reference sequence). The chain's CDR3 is CASNGVAGTGELFF. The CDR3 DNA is TGTGCCAGCAACGGGGTAGCGGGCACCGGGGAGCTGTTTTTT. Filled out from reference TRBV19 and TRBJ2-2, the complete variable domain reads DGGITQSPKYLFRKEGQNVTLSCEQNLNHDAMYWYRQDPGQGLRLIYYSQIVNDFQKGDIAEGYSVSREKKESFPLTVTSAQKNPTAFYLCASNGVAGTGELFFGEGSRLTVL.

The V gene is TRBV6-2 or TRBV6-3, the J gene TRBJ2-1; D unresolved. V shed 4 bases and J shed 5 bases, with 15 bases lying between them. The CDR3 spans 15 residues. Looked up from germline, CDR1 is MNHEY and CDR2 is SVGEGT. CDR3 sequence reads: CASSLTGPGDNEQFF. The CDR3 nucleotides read TGTGCCAGCAGTTTAACGGGTCCTGGGGACAATGAGCAGTTCTTC.

The chain's CDR3 is CSVEKLGGGTYEQYF. The CDR3, as DNA: TGCAGCGTTGAAAAGCTGGGGGGAGGTACCTACGAGCAGTACTTC. This chain links TRBV29-1 with TRBJ2-7, with a possible D match to TRBD2 (6 bases). This CDR3 is 15 amino acids long. Germline CDR1 SQVTM, CDR2 ANQGSEA. Trimming cost V 2 bases and J 2 bases, with 16 bases left between them.

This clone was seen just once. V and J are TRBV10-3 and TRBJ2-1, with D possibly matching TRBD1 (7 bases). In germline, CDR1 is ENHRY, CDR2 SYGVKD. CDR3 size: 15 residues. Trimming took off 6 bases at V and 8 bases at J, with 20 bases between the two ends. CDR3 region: CAIRRQGGYHDEQFF. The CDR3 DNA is TGTGCCATCAGAAGACAGGGAGGTTACCATGATGAGCAGTTCTTC.

CDR3 residues: CASSFQRASAWETQYF. For the CDR3, the DNA is TGTGCCAGCAGCTTCCAAAGGGCTAGCGCGTGGGAGACCCAGTACTTC. The genes are TRBV11-2 and TRBJ2-5, with a weak D call TRBD2 (6 bases). The CDR3 has 16 residues. Germline V gene lookup returns CDR1 SGHAT and CDR2 FQNNGV. Trimming left V 3 bases short and J 5 bases short, with 19 bases between.

The CDR3 spells CASCPQGPNYGYTF. CDR3 nucleotides: TGTGCCTCCTGCCCTCAGGGGCCTAACTATGGCTACACCTTC. The chain carries TRBV6-5 and TRBJ1-2; possible D gene TRBD1, 6 bases. CDR1 is MNHEY, CDR2 SVGAGI, per germline. Trimming stripped 11 bases from V and 0 bases from J, with 16 bases between. This CDR3 is 14 amino acids long.

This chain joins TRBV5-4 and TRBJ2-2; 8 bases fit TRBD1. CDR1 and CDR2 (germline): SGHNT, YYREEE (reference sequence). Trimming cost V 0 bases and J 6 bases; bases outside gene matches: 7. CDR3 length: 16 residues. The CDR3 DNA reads TGTGCCAGCAGCTTGGCCGAGCAGGGGGCTTCCGGGGAGCTGTTTTTT. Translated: CASSLAEQGASGELFF. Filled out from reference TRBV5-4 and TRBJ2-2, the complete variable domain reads ETGVTQSPTHLIKTRGQQVTLRCSSQSGHNTVSWYQQALGQGPQFIFQYYREEENGRGNFPPRFSGLQFPNYSSELNVNALELDDSALYLCASSLAEQGASGELFFGEGSRLTVL.

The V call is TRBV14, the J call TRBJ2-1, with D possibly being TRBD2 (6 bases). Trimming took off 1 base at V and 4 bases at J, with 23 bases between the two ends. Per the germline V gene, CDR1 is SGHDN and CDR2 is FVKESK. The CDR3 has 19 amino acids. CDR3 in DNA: TGTGCCAGCAGCCAAGCAGAGTTTAGGTGGCGGGGAGTATACAATGAGCAGTTCTTC. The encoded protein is CASSQAEFRWRGVYNEQFF.

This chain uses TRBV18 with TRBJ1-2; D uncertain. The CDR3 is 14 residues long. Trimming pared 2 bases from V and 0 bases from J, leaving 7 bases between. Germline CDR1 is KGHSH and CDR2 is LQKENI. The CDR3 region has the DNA TGTGCCAGCTCACCATGGGGTACTAACTATGGCTACACCTTC. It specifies CASSPWGTNYGYTF.

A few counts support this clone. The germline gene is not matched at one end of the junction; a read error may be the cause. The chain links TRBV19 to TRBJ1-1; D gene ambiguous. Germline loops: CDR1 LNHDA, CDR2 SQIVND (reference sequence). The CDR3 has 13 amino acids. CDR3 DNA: TGTGCCAGTACTATAGTACGAGGCACTGAAGCTTTCTTT. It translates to CASTIVRGTEAFF.

The CDR3 nucleotides read TGCGCCAGCAGCCAAGTAATTAGGGGAAATCAGCCCCAGCATTTT. Its translation is CASSQVIRGNQPQHF. J is TRBJ1-5 and V is TRBV4-1; weak D call: TRBD1 (5 bases). This CDR3 contains 15 residues. Between the trimmed V and J ends, which lost 1 base and 4 bases, there was a span of 11 bases. The V gene's germline CDR1 is MGHRA and CDR2 YSYEKL.

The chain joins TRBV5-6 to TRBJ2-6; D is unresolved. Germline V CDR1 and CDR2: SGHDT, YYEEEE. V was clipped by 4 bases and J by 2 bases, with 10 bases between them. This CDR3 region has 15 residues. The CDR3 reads CASSRQVAGANVLTF. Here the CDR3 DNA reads TGTGCCAGCAGCCGGCAGGTTGCTGGGGCCAACGTCCTGACTTTC.

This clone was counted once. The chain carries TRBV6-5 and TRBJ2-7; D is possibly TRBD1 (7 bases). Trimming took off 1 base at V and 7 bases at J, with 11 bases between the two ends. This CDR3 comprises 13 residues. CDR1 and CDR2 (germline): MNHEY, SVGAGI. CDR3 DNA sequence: TGTGCCAGCAGTTACTTCTCAGGGGGGGAGCAGTACTTC. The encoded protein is CASSYFSGGEQYF.